The 8 T cell receptor beta chains presented below share a single source sample, sequenced in a study of blood T cell repertoires in COVID-19. TCRdb keeps only in-frame clones here, not all; method: immunoSEQ multiplex PCR. The table shows around 280,000 clones, with around 86% occurring only once. Sequencing was done on a sample of peripheral blood. These receptors came from a man in his sixties or seventies with acute or convalescent COVID-19.

CDR3 sequence: CASSVAWTDYNEQFF. The CDR3 DNA reads as TGTGCCAGCAGCGTAGCATGGACAGACTACAATGAGCAGTTCTTC. This rearrangement joins TRBV9 to TRBJ2-1; tentative D call: TRBD1 (6 bases). Trimming pared 0 bases from V and 3 bases from J, leaving 10 bases between. CDR3 length equals 15 residues. Germline CDR1 reads SGDLS; CDR2 reads YYNGEE.

The chain couples TRBV20-1 to TRBJ2-7; the match to TRBD2 covers 13 bases. The CDR3 extends over 16 amino acids. With 3 bases clipped from V and 2 bases from J, the junction kept 7 bases outside the gene matches. The germline V gene encodes CDR1 DFQATT and CDR2 SNEGSKA (reference sequence). CDR3 amino acids: CSASRVGTSGTYEQYF. CDR3 sequence (DNA): TGCAGTGCTAGTAGGGTTGGGACTAGCGGGACCTACGAGCAGTACTTC.

This chain connects TRBV5-4 to TRBJ2-1; the match to TRBD2 covers 13 bases. Looked up from germline, CDR1 is SGHNT and CDR2 is YYREEE (reference sequence). The CDR3 sequence is 17 residues long. J gave up 3 bases and V 1 base, and 4 bases lay outside the gene matches. For the CDR3, the DNA is TGTGCCAGCAGCTTGCGGACTAGCGGGGGAGTCTACAATGAGCAGTTCTTC. Its protein product is CASSLRTSGGVYNEQFF.

The V call is TRBV11-2, the J call TRBJ1-6; perhaps TRBD1 as D (6 bases). CDR1 is SGHAT and CDR2 is FQNNGV in the germline V gene. Trimming stripped 4 bases from V and 10 bases from J, with 17 bases between. The CDR3 has 15 amino acids. CDR3 nucleotide sequence: TGTGCCAGCAGCTCGCTACAGGGAACCCGGTCACCCCTCCACTTT. It is translated as CASSSLQGTRSPLHF.

The rearrangement uses TRBV5-6 and TRBJ2-3; D possibly corresponds to TRBD2 (5 bases). The ends were cut back, 1 base at V and 3 bases at J, with 6 bases in the middle. The CDR3 is made up of 13 amino acids. CDR1 SGHDT and CDR2 YYEEEE come from the germline V gene. As DNA, the CDR3 is TGTGCCAGCAGCTTGCCGGGAACAGATACGCAGTATTTT. Translated, it gives CASSLPGTDTQYF.

The rearrangement links TRBV10-3 to TRBJ2-3; maybe TRBD1 (6 bases). V lost 7 bases and J 2 bases, leaving 10 bases between the germline ends. The CDR3 length is 13 residues. In germline, CDR1 is ENHRY, CDR2 SYGVKD. The CDR3 nucleotides are TGTGCCATCACTCGGACAGACACAGATACGCAGTATTTT. Residues: CAITRTDTDTQYF.

The chain recombines TRBV7-8 with TRBJ2-7, with a possible D match to TRBD2 (5 bases). Trimming removed 0 bases from V and 5 bases from J, with 11 bases in between. CDR1 and CDR2 from the germline V gene are SGHVS and FQNEAQ. The length of the CDR3 is 14 residues. The CDR3 coding sequence is TGTGCCAGCAGCTTAGCTGTGAGGGTCAACGAGCAGTACTTC. Translated: CASSLAVRVNEQYF.

The V and J genes are TRBV28 and TRBJ1-4; 8 positions agree with TRBD1. This CDR3 contains 16 residues. Looked up from germline, CDR1 is MDHEN and CDR2 is SYDVKM. The trim removed 3 bases at V and 5 bases at J, leaving 8 bases unmatched. The CDR3 region is CASSFLQGAVNEKLFF. The CDR3 DNA is TGTGCCAGCAGTTTTCTCCAGGGGGCCGTAAATGAAAAACTGTTTTTT.